This passage covers 16 T cell receptor beta chains from one sample sequenced in a study of shared clonotypes between healthy human individuals. Sequenced by immunoSEQ multiplex PCR; TCRdb stores in-frame clones only, minus some. This sample has hundreds of thousands of clones, with less than 96% found just once. The sample taken for sequencing was naive CD4+ T cells sorted from blood. The sample's subset: CD45RA+ positively selected. The receptors here all came from a woman in her twenties or thirties in good health.

The rearrangement links TRBV27 to TRBJ1-1; D gene uncertain. The V and J ends lost 4 bases and 1 base respectively, with 10 bases between them. The CDR3 runs 14 residues. Germline assignment: CDR1 MNHEY and CDR2 SMNVEV (reference sequence). CDR3 protein: CASSSPSANTEAFF. The CDR3 nucleotides read TGTGCCAGCAGTTCACCCTCAGCGAACACTGAAGCTTTCTTT.

This rearrangement joins TRBV10-3 to TRBJ2-3; a weak D match, TRBD1 (6 bases). CDR1 and CDR2 from the germline V gene are ENHRY and SYGVKD. Trimming pared 8 bases from V and 0 bases from J, leaving 9 bases between. This CDR3 is 13 amino acids long. The CDR3 loop is CAIGGGSTDTQYF. In DNA form, the CDR3 reads TGTGCCATCGGGGGCGGGAGCACAGATACGCAGTATTTT.

This clone was observed a single time. This chain connects TRBV11-1 to TRBJ1-1; D gene unclear. Trimming took 5 bases from V and 2 from J, leaving 21 bases between them. CDR3 size: 17 residues. The germline V gene has CDR1 SGHAT and CDR2 FQDESV (reference sequence). The CDR3 DNA reads TGTGCCAGCAGCACTAACGAGTGGTCCGACGTTAACACTGAAGCTTTCTTT. Translating it yields CASSTNEWSDVNTEAFF.

This clone was counted a single time. This chain joins TRBV5-1 and TRBJ2-7; TRBD2 is a possible D gene (6 bases). In germline, CDR1 is SGHRS, CDR2 YFSETQ. The CDR3 is 14 residues long. Trimming took off 3 bases at V and 2 bases at J, with 12 bases between the two ends. The CDR3 DNA reads TGCGCCAGCAGCTCCGTTGGGGGGACCTACGAGCAGTACTTC. It is translated as CASSSVGGTYEQYF.

This clone was seen just once. The gene calls are TRBV18 and TRBJ2-7; D is perhaps TRBD2 (6 bases). CDR3 size: 14 residues. With 2 bases removed from V and 8 bases from J, the gap between germline ends came to 16 bases. CDR1 is KGHSH, CDR2 LQKENI, per germline. In DNA, the CDR3 is TGTGCCAGCTCACCAGGTTGGGGCGGGACTCAGCAGTACTTC. It yields the protein CASSPGWGGTQQYF.

The gene calls are TRBV27 and TRBJ2-1; D remains unclear. This CDR3 spans 13 amino acids. V lost 8 bases to trimming and J lost 7 bases, with 15 bases between them. CDR1 and CDR2 (germline): MNHEY, SMNVEV (reference sequence). CDR3: CASGILQLNEQFF. The CDR3 DNA is TGTGCCAGCGGCATACTACAGTTAAATGAGCAGTTCTTC.

V gene TRBV5-1 combines with J gene TRBJ2-3; D unresolved. The germline CDR1 and CDR2 sequences are SGHRS and YFSETQ. Trimming cost V 0 bases and J 0 bases, with 17 bases left between them. The CDR3 runs to 18 residues. The CDR3: CASSLALATAPSTDTQYF. The CDR3 nucleotides read TGCGCCAGCAGCTTGGCCCTGGCAACCGCGCCCAGCACAGATACGCAGTATTTT.

This clone has a single count. The chain recombines TRBV5-1 with TRBJ1-2; D is perhaps TRBD1 (6 bases). Germline V CDR1 and CDR2: SGHRS, YFSETQ. This CDR3 region has 15 residues. Trimming left V 4 bases short and J 5 bases short, with 18 bases between. The chain's CDR3 is CASSDVVGAPYGYTF. The CDR3 nucleotides are TGCGCCAGCAGCGACGTCGTGGGGGCCCCTTATGGCTACACCTTC.

V is TRBV15 and J is TRBJ1-1; D unresolved. Germline V CDR1 and CDR2: LNHNV, YYDKDF (reference sequence). The CDR3 spans 15 residues. Trimming took 0 bases from V and 3 from J, leaving 11 bases between them. The CDR3, as DNA: TGTGCCACCAGCAGAGATCTGCGGCTACACACTGAAGCTTTCTTT. This gives the protein CATSRDLRLHTEAFF. Full variable domain (rest looked up from reference TRBV15 and TRBJ1-1): DAMVIQNPRYQVTQFGKPVTLSCSQTLNHNVMYWYQQKSSQAPKLLFHYYDKDFNNEADTPDNFQSRRPNTSFCFLDIRSPGLGDTAMYLCATSRDLRLHTEAFFGQGTRLTVV.

This chain uses TRBV14 with TRBJ1-3; D is unclear. Germline lookup yields CDR1 SGHDN and CDR2 FVKESK. V lost 8 bases, J lost 10 bases, and 6 bases lay in between. This CDR3 comprises 9 residues. The CDR3 region has the DNA TGTGCCAGCTACCTGACCATATATTTT. Its translation: CASYLTIYF.

V is TRBV19 and J is TRBJ2-1, with 11 bases lining up with TRBD1. The trim removed 7 bases at V and 7 bases at J, leaving 6 bases unmatched. The germline gives CDR1 LNHDA, CDR2 SQIVND (reference sequence). The CDR3 is 14 amino acids. DNA for the CDR3: TGTGCCAGTACGCGGACAGGGGGCGCGAATGAGCAGTTCTTC. It yields the protein CASTRTGGANEQFF.

The J gene is TRBJ2-5, the V gene TRBV19; D is uncertain. The CDR3 spans 13 residues. V shed 4 bases and J shed 2 bases, with 8 bases lying between them. Germline-derived CDR1 and CDR2 are LNHDA and SQIVND (reference sequence). CDR3 protein: CASSKQIQETQYF. The DNA of the CDR3 is TGTGCCAGTAGTAAGCAAATACAAGAGACCCAGTACTTC.

In the case of this clone: This same CDR3 is encoded by further DNA sequences in the sample. The genes are TRBV2 and TRBJ2-6; D unclear. Trimming cost V 6 bases and J 2 bases, with 2 bases left between them. Germline values: CDR1 SNHLY, CDR2 FYNNEI. CDR3 length: 12 residues. The CDR3 coding sequence is TGTGCCAGCAGGGCTGGGGCCAACGTCCTGACTTTC. This translates into CASRAGANVLTF. The entire variable domain, with the rest obtained from reference TRBV2 and TRBJ2-6, is as follows: EPEVTQTPSHQVTQMGQEVILRCVPISNHLYFYWYRQILGQKVEFLVSFYNNEISEKSEIFDDQFSVERPDGSNFTLKIRSTKLEDSAMYFCASRAGANVLTFGAGSRLTVL.

The chain links TRBV10-1 to TRBJ2-7; tentatively, D is TRBD2 (6 bases). V lost 3 bases, J lost 2 bases, and 11 bases lay in between. From germline, CDR1 is WNHNN and CDR2 SYGVQD (reference sequence). This CDR3 has 14 amino acids. The CDR3 sequence is CASSDSSEAYEQYF. For the CDR3, the DNA is TGCGCCAGCAGTGACTCTAGCGAGGCCTACGAGCAGTACTTC.

This chain joins TRBV7-9 and TRBJ1-1; TRBD1 matches 11 bases. This CDR3 contains 12 residues. Trimming at V came to 5 bases and at J to 10 bases, leaving 3 bases not matched to a gene. Germline V gene sequence: CDR1 SEHNR, CDR2 FQNEAQ (reference sequence). CDR3 nucleotide sequence: TGTGCCAGCAGCCCGGGACAGGGGGTAGCTTTCTTT. Protein sequence: CASSPGQGVAFF.

The chain is built from TRBV6-6 and TRBJ2-1; 8 nucleotides match TRBD2. V shed 3 bases and J 5 bases; nucleotides not matched to a gene: 6. Looked up from germline, CDR1 is MNHNY and CDR2 is SVGAGI (reference sequence). This CDR3 comprises 15 residues. The CDR3 region has the DNA TGTGCCAGCAGTTATTCTAGCGGGTTAGACAATGAGCAGTTCTTC. Translating gives CASSYSSGLDNEQFF.